This TCR beta chain appears in the sequencing data of a study of shared clonotypes between healthy human individuals. Assay: immunoSEQ multiplex PCR; the TCRdb copy retains only in-frame clones and omits some. The table includes roughly 2,000,000 clones, about 94% detected once. Naive CD8 cells were CD45RO-negative, positively selected for CCR7, excluding terminally differentiated effector memory CD45RA+ cells. V lost 6 bases to trimming and J lost 3 bases, with 14 bases between them. CDR3 length: 14 amino acids. Germline CDR1 and CDR2: MDHEN and SYDVKM. This clonotype was sampled from a young man in good health. The chain has TRBV28 and TRBJ1-1; D is ambiguous. The sequenced sample was naive CD8+ T cells sorted from blood. Here the CDR3 DNA reads TGTGCCAGCAGCAGTTTCGAGATTCACACTGAAGCTTTCTTT. This codes for CASSSFEIHTEAFF.